The clone carrying this TCR beta chain was seen a few times. This entry is derived from a study of tissue T cells after allogeneic stem cell transplantation. Study summary: Patients with graft-versus-host disease had grafts: four unmodified, three CD34-selected and T-cell-depleted.

This research-autopsy study prospectively enrolled adult allogeneic hematopoietic cell transplant recipients with steroid-refractory graft-versus-host disease. Survey-depth TCRbeta CDR3 sequencing reported V/J genes and productive frequencies. Assay: immunoSEQ multiplex PCR; the TCRdb copy retains only in-frame clones and omits some. Of about 2,800 clones in the sample, around 62% were seen once. Germline V gene lookup returns CDR1 SEHNR and CDR2 FQNEAQ (reference sequence). The CDR3 covers 16 residues. V dropped 1 base and J dropped 2 bases, with 15 bases sitting between them. This sequence joins TRBV7-9 and TRBJ2-7; D gene ambiguous. The material was duodenal tissue, obtained at autopsy. This clonotype was sampled from a male patient of 60 years or more with steroid-refractory graft-versus-host disease after an allogeneic stem cell transplant. A share of the T cells may be of graft donor origin. CDR3 in amino acids: CASSLEVSRRPYEQYF. Written as DNA, the CDR3 is TGTGCCAGCAGCTTAGAGGTGAGCAGGCGACCCTACGAGCAGTACTTC. The variable domain in full, completed from reference TRBV7-9 and TRBJ2-7, reads DTGVSQNPRHKITKRGQNVTFRCDPISEHNRLYWYRQTLGQGPEFLTYFQNEAQLEKSRLLSDRFSAERPKGSFSTLEIQRTEQGDSAMYLCASSLEVSRRPYEQYFGPGTRLTVT.